This T cell receptor (beta chain) was captured by sequencing in a study of early T cells in non-severe SARS-CoV-2 infection. In the study overall: Unsorted whole blood bulk RNA was sequenced, with unpaired chains.

V lost 1 base, J lost 0 bases, and 7 bases lay in between. The CDR3 consists of 15 residues. Germline V gene lookup returns CDR1 LGHDT and CDR2 YNNKEL (reference sequence). In TCRdb, the 5' RACE reads were re-called with MiXCR into one record per CDR3 protein. The sample consists of about 67,000 distinct CDR3 sequences, more than 8.5% of them appearing once. The chain recombines TRBV3-1 with TRBJ2-1; no firm D call. The source of this sequence is an adult who was a healthcare worker with PCR-confirmed SARS-CoV-2 infection or an uninfected control (not recorded which). This sample comprised whole blood, obtained at baseline. The CDR3 DNA reads TGTGCCAGCAGCCAAGGGGTAAACTCCTACAATGAGCAGTTCTTC. Its protein product is CASSQGVNSYNEQFF.